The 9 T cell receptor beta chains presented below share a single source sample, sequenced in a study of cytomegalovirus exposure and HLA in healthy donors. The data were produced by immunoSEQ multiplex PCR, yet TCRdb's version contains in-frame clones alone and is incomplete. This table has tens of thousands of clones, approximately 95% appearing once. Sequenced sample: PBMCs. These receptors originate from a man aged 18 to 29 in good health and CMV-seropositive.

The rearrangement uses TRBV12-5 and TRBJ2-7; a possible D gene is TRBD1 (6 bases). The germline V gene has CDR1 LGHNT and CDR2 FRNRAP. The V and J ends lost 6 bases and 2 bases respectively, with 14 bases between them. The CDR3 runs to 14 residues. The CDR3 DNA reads TGTGCTAGTGGGATTCCAGGGGTTGCCTACGAGCAGTACTTC. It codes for CASGIPGVAYEQYF. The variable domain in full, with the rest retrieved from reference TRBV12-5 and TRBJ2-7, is DARVTQTPRHKVTEMGQEVTMRCQPILGHNTVFWYRQTMMQGLELLAYFRNRAPLDDSGMPKDRFSAEMPDATLATLKIQPSEPRDSAVYFCASGIPGVAYEQYFGPGTRLTVT.

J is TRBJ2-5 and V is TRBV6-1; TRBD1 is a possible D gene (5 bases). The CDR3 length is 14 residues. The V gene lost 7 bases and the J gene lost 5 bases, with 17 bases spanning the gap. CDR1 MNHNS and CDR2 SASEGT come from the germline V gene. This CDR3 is CASKSGSAMETQYF. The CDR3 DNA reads TGTGCCAGCAAATCAGGGTCCGCTATGGAGACCCAGTACTTC.

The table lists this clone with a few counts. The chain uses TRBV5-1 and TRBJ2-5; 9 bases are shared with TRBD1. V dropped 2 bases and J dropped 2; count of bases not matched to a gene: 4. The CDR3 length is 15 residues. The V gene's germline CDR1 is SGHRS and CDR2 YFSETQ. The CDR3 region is CASSFGTGNQETQYF. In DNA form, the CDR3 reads TGCGCCAGCAGCTTTGGGACAGGGAATCAAGAGACCCAGTACTTC.

As DNA, the CDR3 is TGCGCCAGCGCTTTAGATAGAGCGGGAGGAGATACGCAGTATTTT. As protein: CASALDRAGGDTQYF. This chain uses TRBV5-1 with TRBJ2-3; 9 nucleotides agree with TRBD2. The CDR3 runs to 15 residues. CDR1 SGHRS and CDR2 YFSETQ come from the germline V gene. The V gene end was trimmed by 7 bases and the J gene end by 5 bases; junction bases not matched to a gene: 11.

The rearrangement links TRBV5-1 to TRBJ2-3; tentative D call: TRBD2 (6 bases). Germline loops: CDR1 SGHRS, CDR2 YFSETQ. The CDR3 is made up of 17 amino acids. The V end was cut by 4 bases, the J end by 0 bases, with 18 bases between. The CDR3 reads CASSPWGSGTSTDTQYF. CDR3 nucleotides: TGCGCCAGCAGCCCTTGGGGTAGCGGAACTAGCACAGATACGCAGTATTTT.

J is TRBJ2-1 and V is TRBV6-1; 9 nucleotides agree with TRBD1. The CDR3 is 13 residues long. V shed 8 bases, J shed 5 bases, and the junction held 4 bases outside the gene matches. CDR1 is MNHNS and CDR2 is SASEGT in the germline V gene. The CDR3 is CASAGTGHNEQFF. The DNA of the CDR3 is TGTGCCAGCGCCGGGACAGGGCACAATGAGCAGTTCTTC.

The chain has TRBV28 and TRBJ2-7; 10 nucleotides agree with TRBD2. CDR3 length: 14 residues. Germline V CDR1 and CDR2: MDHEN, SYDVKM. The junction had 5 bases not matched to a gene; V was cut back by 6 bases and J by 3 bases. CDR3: CASSSTSGLYEQYF. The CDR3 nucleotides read TGTGCCAGCAGCTCGACTAGCGGGCTCTACGAGCAGTACTTC.

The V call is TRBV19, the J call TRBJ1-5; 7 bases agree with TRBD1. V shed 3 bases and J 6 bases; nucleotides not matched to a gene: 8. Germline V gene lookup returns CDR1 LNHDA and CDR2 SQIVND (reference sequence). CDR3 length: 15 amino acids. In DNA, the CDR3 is TGTGCCAGTAGTATGTCAGCAGGGGGTCGTCAGCCCCAGCATTTT. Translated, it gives CASSMSAGGRQPQHF.

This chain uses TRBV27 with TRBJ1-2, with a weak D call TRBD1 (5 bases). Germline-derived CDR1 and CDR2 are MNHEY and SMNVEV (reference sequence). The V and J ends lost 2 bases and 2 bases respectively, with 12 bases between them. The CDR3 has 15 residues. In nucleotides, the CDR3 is TGTGCCAGCAGTTTACTCTCTAGGGGCAACTATGGCTACACCTTC. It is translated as CASSLLSRGNYGYTF.